This TCR beta chain was captured by sequencing in a study of control samples from healthy donors and cancer patients. The junction had 5 bases not matched to a gene; V was cut back by 3 bases and J by 7 bases. CDR3 length: 14 amino acids. Germline V lookup: CDR1 LNHDA, CDR2 SQIVND (reference sequence). TCRdb keeps only in-frame clones here, not all; method: immunoSEQ multiplex PCR. The data hold around 130,000 clones, with about 92% observed a single time. In the case of this clone: Other DNA sequences in this sample translate to the same CDR3.

This clonotype was sampled from a man aged 50 or older with head and neck cancer. V usage is TRBV19 and J usage is TRBJ2-2, with 7 bases that match TRBD1. Sample: PBMCs. The CDR3 coding sequence is TGTGCCAGTAGTATCACAGGGGCGAGCGGGGAGCTGTTTTTT. Residues: CASSITGASGELFF.